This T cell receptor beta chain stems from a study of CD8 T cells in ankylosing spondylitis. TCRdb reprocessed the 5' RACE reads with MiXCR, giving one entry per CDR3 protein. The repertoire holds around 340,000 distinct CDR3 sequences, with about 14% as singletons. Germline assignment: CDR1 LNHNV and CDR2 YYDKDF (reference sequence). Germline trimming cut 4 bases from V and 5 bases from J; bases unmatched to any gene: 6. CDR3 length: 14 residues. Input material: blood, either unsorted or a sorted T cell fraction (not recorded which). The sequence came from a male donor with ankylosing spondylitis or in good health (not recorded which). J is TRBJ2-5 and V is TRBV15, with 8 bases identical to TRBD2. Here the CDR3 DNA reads TGTGCCACCAGCACCGGACTAGCTACGGAGACCCAGTACTTC. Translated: CATSTGLATETQYF.